The 26 T cell receptor beta chains given below trace back to one sample, sequenced in a study of OX40 agonist ivuxolimab in advanced cancers. Some clones are missing from TCRdb's copy, which holds only in-frame ones; the method was immunoSEQ multiplex PCR. In the table there are 65,000 to 95,000 clones, roughly 91% of which are singletons. The input for sequencing was CD4+ or CD8+ T cells sorted from blood, taken in a trial of the OX40 agonist ivuxolimab. The receptors were sampled from an adult with an advanced solid tumor such as melanoma, head and neck, liver or kidney cancer.

This clone was seen once. This chain links TRBV25-1 with TRBJ2-1; 8 bases line up with TRBD1. Trimming took 1 base from V and 7 from J; bases not matched to a gene: 6. In germline, CDR1 is MGHDK, CDR2 SYGVNS. The CDR3 runs to 15 residues. The chain's CDR3 is CASSELQGARNEQFF. Here the CDR3 DNA reads TGTGCCAGCAGTGAATTGCAGGGGGCTAGGAATGAGCAGTTCTTC.

CDR3 nucleotides: TGTGCCAGCAGTGCGAGGGAAACCCAGTACTTC. Its protein is CASSARETQYF. The chain combines TRBV25-1 with TRBJ2-5; a possible D gene is TRBD2 (5 bases). Trimming cost V 4 bases and J 8 bases, with 8 bases left between them. Germline V CDR1 and CDR2: MGHDK, SYGVNS. The CDR3 consists of 11 residues.

The genes are TRBV2 and TRBJ2-1; D unclear. V lost 8 bases to trimming and J lost 8 bases, with 10 bases between them. The CDR3 consists of 11 residues. The V gene's germline CDR1 is SNHLY and CDR2 FYNNEI. The CDR3 nucleotides are TGTGCCAGCGCTTCCACGCATGAGCAGTTCTTC. Its translation: CASASTHEQFF.

This sequence joins TRBV11-2 and TRBJ2-3, with 7 bases fitting TRBD2. Losses at the gene ends were 1 base for V and 3 bases for J; bases not matched to a gene: 7. Germline V lookup: CDR1 SGHAT, CDR2 FQNNGV. The length of the CDR3 is 16 residues. The CDR3 is CASSLVRLAGTDTQYF. CDR3 DNA sequence: TGTGCCAGCAGCTTAGTGAGACTAGCAGGGACAGATACGCAGTATTTT. Full variable domain (remainder filled in from reference TRBV11-2 and TRBJ2-3): EAGVAQSPRYKIIEKRQSVAFWCNPISGHATLYWYQQILGQGPKLLIQFQNNGVVDDSQLPKDRFSAERLKGVDSTLKIQPAKLEDSAVYLCASSLVRLAGTDTQYFGPGTRLTVL.

This chain connects TRBV7-2 to TRBJ2-7, with 11 bases fitting TRBD2. Germline loops: CDR1 SGHTA, CDR2 FQGNSA. V lost 5 bases and J lost 7; bases outside the gene matches: 7. This CDR3 comprises 14 residues. The chain's CDR3 is CASSPGLAGQEQYF. CDR3 nucleotide sequence: TGTGCCAGCAGCCCTGGACTAGCGGGTCAGGAGCAGTACTTC.

The genes are TRBV18 and TRBJ2-2; TRBD2 might be the D (6 bases). Germline-derived CDR1 and CDR2 are KGHSH and LQKENI. The CDR3 is 14 residues long. Trimming removed 6 bases at V and 1 base at J, with 9 bases between. CDR3 residues: CASSDGGNTGELFF. The CDR3 DNA is TGTGCCAGCTCCGACGGGGGGAACACCGGGGAGCTGTTTTTT.

This clone was seen once. The chain uses TRBV5-6 and TRBJ2-1; 7 bases map to TRBD2. CDR3 length: 14 amino acids. In germline, CDR1 is SGHDT, CDR2 YYEEEE. The ends lost 3 bases at V and 6 bases at J; junction bases unmatched: 6. CDR3 sequence: CASSWGLSLNEQFF. The DNA of the CDR3 is TGTGCCAGCAGCTGGGGACTATCCCTCAATGAGCAGTTCTTC.

The chain links TRBV28 to TRBJ1-1; 9 bases fit TRBD1. V was clipped by 8 bases and J by 7 bases; unmatched bases: 11. Germline values: CDR1 MDHEN, CDR2 SYDVKM. The CDR3 consists of 14 residues. CDR3 DNA sequence: TGTGCCAGCCCCAGGACCGGGGACAGGGTTGAAGCTTTCTTT. It is translated as CASPRTGDRVEAFF. The full variable domain, its missing parts supplied by reference TRBV28 and TRBJ1-1, is DVKVTQSSRYLVKRTGEKVFLECVQDMDHENMFWYRQDPGLGLRLIYFSYDVKMKEKGDIPEGYSVSREKKERFSLILESASTNQTSMYLCASPRTGDRVEAFFGQGTRLTVV.

V and J are TRBV28 and TRBJ2-7, with unresolved D. V lost 4 bases and J lost 6, with 7 bases in between. CDR3 length: 11 residues. Germline values: CDR1 MDHEN, CDR2 SYDVKM. This CDR3 is CASSSPSEQYF. The CDR3 DNA sequence: TGTGCCAGCAGTTCCCCTTCCGAGCAGTACTTC.

The chain carries TRBV11-3 and TRBJ2-3; D unclear. V was cut by 0 bases and J by 2 bases, with 3 bases left in between. This CDR3 is built from 13 residues. Germline values: CDR1 SGHNT, CDR2 YENEEA. CDR3 coding DNA: TGTGCCAGCAGCTTAGAGGTCACAGATACGCAGTATTTT. Protein product: CASSLEVTDTQYF.

V is TRBV5-6 and J is TRBJ2-1; no firm D call. Between the trimmed V and J ends, which lost 3 bases and 6 bases, there was a span of 13 bases. Germline lookup yields CDR1 SGHDT and CDR2 YYEEEE. There are 14 residues in the CDR3. Here the CDR3 DNA reads TGTGCCAGCAGCTCCCCCCCAGTCTCCAATGAGCAGTTCTTC. This codes for CASSSPPVSNEQFF.

V and J are TRBV6-5 and TRBJ1-2; D is possibly TRBD1 (6 bases). The germline V gene has CDR1 MNHEY and CDR2 SVGAGI. V lost 8 bases to trimming and J lost 4 bases, with 14 bases between them. The CDR3 has 13 residues. The CDR3 spells CASGGGRTYGYTF. As DNA, the CDR3 is TGTGCCAGCGGGGGGGGGCGGACCTATGGCTACACCTTC.

The J gene is TRBJ2-3, the V gene TRBV7-6; TRBD1 aligns across 7 bases. This CDR3 has 16 amino acids. The ends lost 5 bases at V and 6 bases at J; junction bases unmatched: 14. The germline CDR1 and CDR2 sequences are SGHVS and FNYEAQ. The CDR3 loop is CASSPTDRVRSDTQYF. Written as DNA, the CDR3 is TGTGCCAGCAGCCCTACTGACAGGGTTCGTTCGGATACGCAGTATTTT. Together with reference TRBV7-6 and TRBJ2-3, the CDR3 gives the full variable domain: GAGVSQSPRYKVTKRGQDVALRCDPISGHVSLYWYRQALGQGPEFLTYFNYEAQQDKSGLPNDRFSAERPEGSISTLTIQRTEQRDSAMYRCASSPTDRVRSDTQYFGPGTRLTVL.

This rearrangement joins TRBV28 to TRBJ2-3, with D possibly being TRBD1 (6 bases). Trimming took off 7 bases at V and 2 bases at J, with 13 bases between the two ends. Germline V gene data show CDR1 as MDHEN and CDR2 as SYDVKM. The length of the CDR3 is 14 residues. CDR3 in DNA: TGTGCCAGCAAACCGGGACAAATCACAGATACGCAGTATTTT. It specifies CASKPGQITDTQYF.

The V gene is TRBV29-1, the J gene TRBJ2-2; no definite D call. Germline loops: CDR1 SQVTM, CDR2 ANQGSEA. Between the trimmed V and J ends, which lost 6 bases and 3 bases, there was a span of 11 bases. The CDR3 sequence is 13 residues long. The CDR3 reads CSVKGLYTGELFF. CDR3 DNA sequence: TGCAGCGTAAAAGGGCTTTACACCGGGGAGCTGTTTTTT.

The chain employs TRBV19 and TRBJ2-5; D is uncertain. Germline-derived CDR1 and CDR2 are LNHDA and SQIVND (reference sequence). V was pared by 6 bases and J by 4 bases, with 12 bases between. This CDR3 contains 13 residues. The chain's CDR3 is CASRGGAGETQYF. CDR3 in DNA: TGTGCCAGTAGGGGCGGAGCAGGAGAGACCCAGTACTTC.

As to this clone: Sequence at one end of the junction differs from germline and may be a read error. The V call is TRBV6-5, the J call TRBJ1-6; D perhaps matches TRBD1 (5 bases). The CDR3 runs to 13 residues. Germline V lookup: CDR1 MNHEY, CDR2 SVGAGI. Written as DNA, the CDR3 is TGTGCCACCAGTTACGGCGGGGGTTCACCCCTCCACTTT. Protein: CATSYGGGSPLHF.

The chain has TRBV30 and TRBJ1-3; D is ambiguous. This CDR3 region has 13 residues. Germline-derived CDR1 and CDR2 are GTSNPN and SVGIG (reference sequence). The germline V and J ends were trimmed by 2 bases and 3 bases, with 8 bases remaining between them. The chain's CDR3 is CAWSRGNGNTIYF. The CDR3 DNA is TGTGCCTGGAGTCGTGGGAATGGAAACACCATATATTTT.

The CDR3 region is CASSLAGVQSDTQYF. CDR3 nucleotide sequence: TGCGCCAGCAGCTTGGCGGGAGTTCAATCAGATACGCAGTATTTT. The genes are TRBV5-1 and TRBJ2-3, with D possibly matching TRBD2 (6 bases). This CDR3 comprises 15 residues. V lost 0 bases and J 4 bases, leaving 12 bases between the germline ends. Looked up from germline, CDR1 is SGHRS and CDR2 is YFSETQ.

The CDR3 spells CASSSNSGQETQYF. The CDR3 coding sequence is TGCGCCAGCAGCTCGAATAGCGGCCAAGAGACCCAGTACTTC. The chain uses TRBV5-1 and TRBJ2-5, with a tentative D call TRBD2 (6 bases). V lost 3 bases, J lost 1 base, and 10 bases lay in between. The CDR3 sequence is 14 residues long. Germline assignment: CDR1 SGHRS and CDR2 YFSETQ. Using reference TRBV5-1 and TRBJ2-5 for the parts outside the CDR3, the full variable domain is KAGVTQTPRYLIKTRGQQVTLSCSPISGHRSVSWYQQTPGQGLQFLFEYFSETQRNKGNFPGRFSGRQFSNSRSEMNVSTLELGDSALYLCASSSNSGQETQYFGPGTRLLVL.

The chain uses TRBV7-2 and TRBJ2-1; TRBD2 agrees at 8 bases. Trimming cost V 5 bases and J 7 bases; bases outside gene matches: 7. The CDR3 is made up of 14 amino acids. CDR1 and CDR2 (germline): SGHTA, FQGNSA. The CDR3 spells CASSPGTRPNEQFF. The DNA of the CDR3 is TGTGCCAGCAGCCCAGGGACTAGACCTAATGAGCAGTTCTTC.

CDR3 loop: CASLGGLAGGRETQYF. CDR3 nucleotides: TGCGCCAGCCTTGGGGGGCTAGCGGGAGGCCGAGAGACCCAGTACTTC. The rearrangement joins TRBV5-1 to TRBJ2-5; 11 nucleotides line up with TRBD2. V gave up 7 bases and J gave up 4 bases; unmatched junction bases: 12. Germline CDR1 reads SGHRS; CDR2 reads YFSETQ. The CDR3 is 16 amino acids.

The chain joins TRBV9 to TRBJ2-2, with D possibly being TRBD2 (6 bases). Germline CDR1 reads SGDLS; CDR2 reads YYNGEE. The V end was cut by 2 bases, the J end by 8 bases, with 19 bases between. This CDR3 region has 16 residues. The CDR3 here is CASSVYAGLSSGELFF. The CDR3 DNA sequence: TGTGCCAGCAGCGTTTATGCGGGACTCAGTTCGGGGGAGCTGTTTTTT.

This clone came up once. V gene TRBV5-1 combines with J gene TRBJ2-2; D tentatively fits TRBD1 or TRBD2 (5 bases each). Trimming left V 0 bases short and J 5 bases short, with 11 bases between. Germline assignment: CDR1 SGHRS and CDR2 YFSETQ. The CDR3 runs 15 residues. The CDR3 coding sequence is TGCGCCAGCAGCTTGGTTGAGGGGCGGACCGGGGAGCTGTTTTTT. This sequence encodes CASSLVEGRTGELFF.

The gene calls are TRBV5-4 and TRBJ2-5, with no clear D. CDR1 and CDR2 from the germline V gene are SGHNT and YYREEE (reference sequence). The CDR3 sequence is 15 residues long. Trimming removed 3 bases at V and 4 bases at J, with 16 bases between. The CDR3 loop is CASSSQEVPRETQYF. The CDR3 coding sequence is TGTGCCAGCAGCTCCCAAGAGGTACCAAGAGAGACCCAGTACTTC.

The chain uses TRBV13 and TRBJ2-3, with a possible D match to TRBD2 (5 bases). Trimming shortened V by 4 bases and J by 8 bases, and 16 bases separated the two germline ends. The CDR3 consists of 14 residues. Germline-derived CDR1 and CDR2 are PRHDT and FYEKMQ (reference sequence). CDR3 protein: CASSSLEGGGTQYF. The CDR3 region has the DNA TGTGCCAGCAGCTCCTTGGAAGGAGGAGGTACGCAGTATTTT.